Shown below are 27 T cell receptor beta chains from a single sample sequenced in a study of cytomegalovirus exposure and HLA in healthy donors. The PCR made use of 60 Vbeta and 13 Jbeta primers. The data were produced by immunoSEQ multiplex PCR, yet TCRdb's version contains in-frame clones alone and is incomplete. Found here are 150,000 to 200,000 clones, about three quarters of them singletons; the top ten hold around 1.5%. Material for sequencing was PBMCs. The receptor source for this set is a girl aged 5 to 17 in good health and CMV-seronegative.

This clone turned up a few times. The chain recombines TRBV10-3 with TRBJ1-3; TRBD1 matches 7 bases. The germline V gene has CDR1 ENHRY and CDR2 SYGVKD. CDR3 length: 15 residues. V was pared by 4 bases and J by 0 bases, with 3 bases of the junction left unmatched. CDR3 amino acids: CAISAQGDSGNTIYF. CDR3 DNA sequence: TGTGCCATCAGTGCCCAGGGGGACTCTGGAAACACCATATATTTT.

The gene calls are TRBV18 and TRBJ2-1; a weak D match, TRBD2 (5 bases). The CDR3 extends over 16 amino acids. V was clipped by 0 bases and J by 6 bases, with 15 bases between them. Germline loops: CDR1 KGHSH, CDR2 LQKENI. CDR3 nucleotide sequence: TGTGCCAGCTCACCACCGGTAATTTCGGGGAGCAATGAGCAGTTCTTC. Residues: CASSPPVISGSNEQFF.

The gene calls are TRBV6-5 and TRBJ1-1; D is unclear. The germline gives CDR1 MNHEY, CDR2 SVGAGI. The V gene lost 9 bases and the J gene lost 0 bases, with 11 bases spanning the gap. CDR3 length: 13 amino acids. CDR3 sequence: CASGGLLNTEAFF. The CDR3, as DNA: TGTGCCAGTGGAGGTCTTCTGAACACTGAAGCTTTCTTT.

This chain connects TRBV18 to TRBJ1-5, with 9 bases lining up with TRBD1. The V gene's germline CDR1 is KGHSH and CDR2 LQKENI. After removal of 2 bases from V and 2 bases from J, the junction contained 7 bases not matched to a gene. The CDR3 length is 17 residues. The DNA of the CDR3 is TGTGCCAGCTCACCATTGGGACAGGGTCACGGCAATCAGCCCCAGCATTTT. This codes for CASSPLGQGHGNQPQHF.

This clone qualifies as medium-sized. The chain has TRBV6-5 and TRBJ1-2; tentative D call: TRBD1 (6 bases). V dropped 5 bases and J dropped 7 bases, with 11 bases sitting between them. CDR1 and CDR2 from the germline V gene are MNHEY and SVGAGI. The CDR3 consists of 12 residues. CDR3 in DNA: TGTGCCAGCAGTACAGGGTTATTTGGCTACACCTTC. As protein: CASSTGLFGYTF.

This chain connects TRBV5-1 to TRBJ1-1; D is possibly TRBD1 (5 bases). CDR3 length: 14 residues. Germline lookup yields CDR1 SGHRS and CDR2 YFSETQ. The V end lost 0 bases, the J end lost 6 bases, and 12 bases lay between the germline ends. The CDR3 DNA is TGCGCCAGCAGCTTGGAACAGGCGAGTGCTGAAGCTTTCTTT. As protein: CASSLEQASAEAFF.

V is TRBV2 and J is TRBJ2-1; D remains unclear. This CDR3 spans 11 amino acids. Germline CDR1 SNHLY, CDR2 FYNNEI. The ends were cut back, 2 bases at V and 6 bases at J, with 2 bases in the middle. This CDR3 is CASSELNEQFF. The DNA for the CDR3 is TGTGCCAGCAGTGAACTCAATGAGCAGTTCTTC.

The chain employs TRBV29-1 and TRBJ1-1, with D possibly being TRBD1 (6 bases). The CDR3 totals 15 residues. CDR1 is SQVTM, CDR2 ANQGSEA, per germline. Between the trimmed V and J ends, which lost 3 bases and 4 bases, there was a span of 18 bases. CDR3 protein: CSVDVLRTVATEAFF. The CDR3 nucleotides read TGCAGCGTTGATGTCCTTAGGACAGTGGCCACTGAAGCTTTCTTT.

The chain recombines TRBV25-1 with TRBJ1-2; a weak D match, TRBD1 (5 bases). The length of the CDR3 is 13 residues. V dropped 6 bases and J dropped 4 bases, with 12 bases sitting between them. Looked up from germline, CDR1 is MGHDK and CDR2 is SYGVNS. The CDR3 DNA sequence: TGTGCCAGCAGGGAGACAGATAGCTATGGCTACACCTTC. As protein: CASRETDSYGYTF.

The V call is TRBV2, the J call TRBJ2-5, with TRBD2 as a possible D gene (5 bases). In germline, CDR1 is SNHLY, CDR2 FYNNEI. V lost 8 bases and J lost 5, with 15 bases in between. This CDR3 region has 13 residues. The CDR3 sequence is CASRTPVGETQYF. As DNA, the CDR3 is TGTGCCAGCCGGACTCCCGTCGGGGAGACCCAGTACTTC.

The gene calls are TRBV7-3 and TRBJ1-1, with 7 bases matching TRBD1. V lost 3 bases to trimming and J lost 1 base; unmatched junction nucleotides: 5. The CDR3 is made up of 15 amino acids. Per the germline V gene, CDR1 is SGHTA and CDR2 is FQGTGA. CDR3 region: CASSFTGTANTEAFF. The CDR3 DNA is TGTGCCAGCAGCTTTACCGGGACAGCGAACACTGAAGCTTTCTTT.

The V call is TRBV29-1, the J call TRBJ2-1; 7 bases are shared with TRBD2. The CDR3 sequence is 14 residues long. Looked up from germline, CDR1 is SQVTM and CDR2 is ANQGSEA. With V trimmed by 4 bases and J by 5 bases, 8 bases remained unmatched. In DNA, the CDR3 is TGCAGCGTTGCTACGAGACTAGCCCACAATGAGCAGTTCTTC. Translating gives CSVATRLAHNEQFF.

The gene calls are TRBV18 and TRBJ2-1, with 7 bases matching TRBD2. This CDR3 region has 14 residues. Germline loops: CDR1 KGHSH, CDR2 LQKENI. The junction had 5 bases not matched to a gene; V was cut back by 2 bases and J by 7 bases. The CDR3, as DNA: TGTGCCAGCTCACCAGCGGGGGTGACGAATGAGCAGTTCTTC. Protein product: CASSPAGVTNEQFF. Complete variable domain (other parts from reference TRBV18 and TRBJ2-1): NAGVMQNPRHLVRRRGQEARLRCSPMKGHSHVYWYRQLPEEGLKFMVYLQKENIIDESGMPKERFSAEFPKEGPSILRIQQVVRGDSAAYFCASSPAGVTNEQFFGPGTRLTVL.

V gene TRBV5-1 combines with J gene TRBJ1-2; D perhaps matches TRBD1 (6 bases). Germline lookup yields CDR1 SGHRS and CDR2 YFSETQ. This CDR3 region has 14 residues. Trimming removed 4 bases from V and 3 bases from J, with 13 bases in between. The CDR3 sequence: CASSPLAGDYGYTF. The CDR3 nucleotides are TGCGCCAGCAGCCCCCTGGCAGGGGACTATGGCTACACCTTC.

The chain couples TRBV4-1 to TRBJ1-1; 8 bases align to TRBD1. V lost 4 bases, J lost 1 base, and 8 bases stayed unmatched. This CDR3 contains 16 residues. Germline V lookup: CDR1 MGHRA, CDR2 YSYEKL. CDR3 DNA: TGCGCCAGCAGCCTCTCCGGGACAGGTGAGAACACTGAAGCTTTCTTT. Translation: CASSLSGTGENTEAFF.

The V gene is TRBV27, the J gene TRBJ1-1; the D is unclear. The CDR3 extends over 14 amino acids. The V and J ends lost 2 bases and 5 bases respectively, with 12 bases between them. Germline lookup yields CDR1 MNHEY and CDR2 SMNVEV (reference sequence). The CDR3 DNA is TGTGCCAGCAGTTTACAGGCTACTGGAACTGAAGCTTTCTTT. It yields the protein CASSLQATGTEAFF.

The chain uses TRBV5-1 and TRBJ1-2; 7 bases align to TRBD1. Germline V CDR1 and CDR2: SGHRS, YFSETQ. V was clipped by 2 bases and J by 3 bases; unmatched bases: 1. The CDR3 is made up of 13 amino acids. CDR3 coding DNA: TGCGCCAGCAGCTTCCAGGGGGACTATGGCTACACCTTC. Its protein product is CASSFQGDYGYTF.

This chain uses TRBV5-1 with TRBJ1-2; a possible D gene is TRBD1 (5 bases). V gave up 1 base and J gave up 8 bases, with 15 bases separating them. In germline, CDR1 is SGHRS, CDR2 YFSETQ. The CDR3 is 14 residues long. CDR3 sequence reads: CASSLSGGGLGYTF. The CDR3 bases are TGCGCCAGCAGCTTGTCGGGGGGAGGCTTGGGCTACACCTTC.

This sequence joins TRBV19 and TRBJ1-2, with D tentatively TRBD1 (5 bases). Germline V gene sequence: CDR1 LNHDA, CDR2 SQIVND (reference sequence). The CDR3 contains 13 residues. Trimming left V 8 bases short and J 5 bases short, with 15 bases between. CDR3: CASRRGEGYGYTF. The CDR3 nucleotides are TGTGCCAGTCGAAGAGGGGAGGGGTATGGCTACACCTTC.

Details on this clone: A read error may account for a junction end that differs from germline. The chain recombines TRBV5-1 with TRBJ2-2; 15 positions agree with TRBD2. Looked up from germline, CDR1 is SGHRS and CDR2 is YFSETQ. CDR3 size: 21 residues. For the CDR3, the DNA is TGCGCCAGCAGCTATACGGGACTAGCGGGGGGACCCATTACGAACGCCGGGGAGCTGTTTTTT. This translates into CASSYTGLAGGPITNAGELFF.

The rearrangement links TRBV19 to TRBJ2-2, with 8 bases identical to TRBD1. CDR3 length: 14 amino acids. CDR1 LNHDA and CDR2 SQIVND come from the germline V gene (reference sequence). Trimming removed 10 bases from V and 1 base from J; junction bases left unmatched: 5. CDR3 protein: CATLDRGNTGELFF. DNA of the CDR3: TGTGCCACCTTAGACAGGGGGAACACCGGGGAGCTGTTTTTT.

This chain joins TRBV4-1 and TRBJ2-1; 13 positions agree with TRBD2. The CDR3 is 16 residues long. V was pared by 4 bases and J by 7 bases, with 7 bases of the junction left unmatched. CDR1 is MGHRA, CDR2 YSYEKL, per germline. The DNA of the CDR3 is TGCGCCAGCAGCCCTGTCCGACTAGCGGGGGGAAATGAGCAGTTCTTC. The encoded protein is CASSPVRLAGGNEQFF.

The CDR3 sequence is CASSLDPGRVTGYTF. DNA for the CDR3: TGCGCCAGCAGCTTGGACCCCGGGAGGGTAACTGGCTACACCTTC. The rearrangement uses TRBV5-1 and TRBJ1-2; D gene uncertain. Germline V lookup: CDR1 SGHRS, CDR2 YFSETQ. The CDR3 sequence is 15 residues long. V lost 0 bases and J 7 bases, leaving 16 bases between the germline ends.

This chain links TRBV6-6 with TRBJ2-1, with 7 positions matching TRBD2. The germline gives CDR1 MNHNY, CDR2 SVGAGI (reference sequence). V dropped 8 bases and J dropped 10; count of bases not matched to a gene: 5. This CDR3 has 11 residues. The chain's CDR3 is CASPLGGEQFF. DNA of the CDR3: TGTGCCAGCCCCCTGGGAGGGGAGCAGTTCTTC.

The rearrangement uses TRBV14 and TRBJ2-6; 9 positions match TRBD1. V shed 8 bases, J shed 0 bases, and the junction held 8 bases outside the gene matches. Germline lookup yields CDR1 SGHDN and CDR2 FVKESK. CDR3 length: 17 residues. CDR3 DNA: TGTGCCAGCTCCTCCTGGGACAGGGTCTCTGGGGCCAACGTCCTGACTTTC. It specifies CASSSWDRVSGANVLTF.

V usage is TRBV11-2 and J usage is TRBJ2-1; 14 bases are shared with TRBD2. CDR3 length: 15 residues. Germline lookup yields CDR1 SGHAT and CDR2 FQNNGV. V shed 2 bases and J 8 bases; nucleotides not matched to a gene: 2. CDR3 in DNA: TGTGCCAGCAGCTTAAGGGGACTAGCGGGGGATGAGCAGTTCTTC. This sequence encodes CASSLRGLAGDEQFF. Combining the CDR3 with reference TRBV11-2 and TRBJ2-1 gives the whole variable domain EAGVAQSPRYKIIEKRQSVAFWCNPISGHATLYWYQQILGQGPKLLIQFQNNGVVDDSQLPKDRFSAERLKGVDSTLKIQPAKLEDSAVYLCASSLRGLAGDEQFFGPGTRLTVL.

J is TRBJ2-1 and V is TRBV14; possibly TRBD1 for D (5 bases). The CDR3 extends over 18 amino acids. The germline gives CDR1 SGHDN, CDR2 FVKESK. The V end lost 1 base, the J end lost 4 bases, and 20 bases lay between the germline ends. The CDR3 nucleotides read TGTGCCAGCAGCCAAGTTTTACAGGCCACTTTATCTTACAATGAGCAGTTCTTC. As protein: CASSQVLQATLSYNEQFF.